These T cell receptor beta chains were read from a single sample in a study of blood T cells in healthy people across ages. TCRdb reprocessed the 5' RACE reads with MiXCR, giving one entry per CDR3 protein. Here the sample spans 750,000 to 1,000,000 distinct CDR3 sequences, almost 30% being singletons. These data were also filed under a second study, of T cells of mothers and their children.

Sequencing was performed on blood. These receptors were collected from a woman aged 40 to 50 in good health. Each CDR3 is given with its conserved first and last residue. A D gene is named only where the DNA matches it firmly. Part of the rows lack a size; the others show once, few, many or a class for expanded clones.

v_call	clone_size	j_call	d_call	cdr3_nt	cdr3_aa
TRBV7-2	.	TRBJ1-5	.	TGTGCCAGCAGCTTAGAACGGGTCCAGCCCCAGCATTTT	CASSLERVQPQHF
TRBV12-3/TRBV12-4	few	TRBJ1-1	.	TGTGCCAGCAGTTTTTTCGGGGCAGGCGCTGAAGCTTTCTTT	CASSFFGAGAEAFF
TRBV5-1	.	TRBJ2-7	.	TGCGCCAGCAGCTTGCGACGGGGTACCTACGAGCAGTACTTC	CASSLRRGTYEQYF
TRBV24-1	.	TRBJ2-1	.	TGTGCCACCAGTAACACTAGTTATCTCTCCTACAATGAGCAGTTCTTC	CATSNTSYLSYNEQFF
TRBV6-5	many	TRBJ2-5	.	TGTGCCAGCAGTTACCGGGGTCCCCAGTACCAAGAGACCCAGTACTTC	CASSYRGPQYQETQYF
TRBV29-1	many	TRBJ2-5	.	TGCAGCGTTGAAGGGTACACCCAAGAGACCCAGTACTTC	CSVEGYTQETQYF
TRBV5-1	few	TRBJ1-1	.	TGCGCCAGCAGCTTGGGCGTGCAAGCTGAAGCTTTCTTT	CASSLGVQAEAFF
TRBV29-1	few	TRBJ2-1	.	TGCAGCGTTGAAATCAGGTACAATGAGCAGTTCTTC	CSVEIRYNEQFF
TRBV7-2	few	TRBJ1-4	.	TGTGCCAGCAGCTTAGGCCTCTCCGCTAATGAAAAACTGTTTTTT	CASSLGLSANEKLFF
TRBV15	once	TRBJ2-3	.	TGTGCCACCAGCGCCGAGGTGGGGAGCACAGATACGCAGTATTTT	CATSAEVGSTDTQYF
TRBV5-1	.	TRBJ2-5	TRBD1	TGCGCCAGCAGCTTCTCCCCCCAGGGACAGGGCCTGGGGGAGCAGTACTTC	CASSFSPQGQGLGEQYF
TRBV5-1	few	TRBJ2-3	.	TGCGCCAGCAGCTTGGGCGGGTATGGCACAGATACGCAGTATTTT	CASSLGGYGTDTQYF
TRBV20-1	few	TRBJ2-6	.	TGCAGTGCTAGGTGGGGTTCTGGGGCCAACGTCCTGACTTTC	CSARWGSGANVLTF
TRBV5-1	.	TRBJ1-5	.	TGCGCCAGCAGCTTGGAGGGGGTAAGCAATCAGCCCCAGCATTTT	CASSLEGVSNQPQHF
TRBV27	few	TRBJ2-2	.	TGTGCCAGCAGTACGCCCCGGAACACCGGGGAGCTGTTTTTT	CASSTPRNTGELFF
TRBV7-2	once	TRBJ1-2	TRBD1	TGTGCCAGCAGCTTAGTAGGGGAGGGGGACAGCCACTATGGCTACACCTTC	CASSLVGEGDSHYGYTF
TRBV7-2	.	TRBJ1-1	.	TGTGCCAGCAGCTACGAGGCGGTGAACACTGAAGCTTTCTTT	CASSYEAVNTEAFF
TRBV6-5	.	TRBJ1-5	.	TGTGCCAGCAGCTACATGCTCAATCAGCCCCAGCATTTT	CASSYMLNQPQHF
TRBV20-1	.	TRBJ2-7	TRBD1	TGCAGGATGGCGACAGGGGGCCACGAGCAGTACTTC	CRMATGGHEQYF
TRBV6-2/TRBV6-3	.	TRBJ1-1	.	TGTGCCAGCAGTCGACAGCTTTTGAACACTGAAGCTTTCTTT	CASSRQLLNTEAFF
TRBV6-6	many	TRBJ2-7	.	TGTGCCAGCAGTTACTCGCCAGGGCCCCGTGACGAGCAGTACTTC	CASSYSPGPRDEQYF
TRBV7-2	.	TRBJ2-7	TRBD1	TGTGCCAGCAGTCGTTCAAGGACAGGGAACTACGAGCAGTACTTC	CASSRSRTGNYEQYF
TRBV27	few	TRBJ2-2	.	TGTGCCAGCAGTTTATCGAGGACCTTCGAGGGCACCGGGGAGCTGTTTTTT	CASSLSRTFEGTGELFF
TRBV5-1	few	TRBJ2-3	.	TGCGCCAGCAGCCTCCTGACTATGACAGATACGCAGTATTTT	CASSLLTMTDTQYF
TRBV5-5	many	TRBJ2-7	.	TGTGCCAGCAGCATACCACTAGCTTACGAGCAGTACTTC	CASSIPLAYEQYF
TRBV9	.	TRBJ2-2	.	TGTGCCAGCAGCGTCGGTCCCCCCGCCGGGGAGCTGTTTTTT	CASSVGPPAGELFF
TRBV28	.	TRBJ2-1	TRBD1	TGTGCCAGCAGTTGGGACAGGGTTTTGGATGAGCAGTTCTTC	CASSWDRVLDEQFF
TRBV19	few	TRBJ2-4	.	TGTGCCAGTAGTATAGGGGGGGCTCTAAGGATTCAGTACTTC	CASSIGGALRIQYF
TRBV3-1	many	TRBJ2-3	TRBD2	TGTGCCAGCAGCCAAGTTGGTGGGCGGGGGGGGTCCACAGATACGCAGTATTTT	CASSQVGGRGGSTDTQYF
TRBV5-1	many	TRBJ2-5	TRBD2	TGCGCCAGCAATGCCCTAGCGGGGGGGCAAGAGACCCAGTACTTC	CASNALAGGQETQYF
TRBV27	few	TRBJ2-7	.	TGTGCCAGCAGTTTTAGGCGGGAATTCTACGAGCAGTACTTC	CASSFRREFYEQYF
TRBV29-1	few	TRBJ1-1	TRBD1	TGCAGCGTCCCCGGGGGAAGGACAGGGTTGGGTGAAGCTTTCTTT	CSVPGGRTGLGEAFF
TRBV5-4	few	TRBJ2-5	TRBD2	TGTGCCAGCAGCATGGGACTAGCGGTACAAGAGACCCAGTACTTC	CASSMGLAVQETQYF
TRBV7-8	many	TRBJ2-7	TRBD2	TGTGCCAGCAGCTTAACTGGCGGGGGGGTACGCGAGCAGTACTTC	CASSLTGGGVREQYF
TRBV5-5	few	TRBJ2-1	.	TGTGCCGGCAGCTTGCACCACGGGGAGCAGTTCTTC	CAGSLHHGEQFF
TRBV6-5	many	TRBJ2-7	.	TGTGCCAGCAGTTACTCGGGAAAAGGGCGCGAGCAGTACTTC	CASSYSGKGREQYF
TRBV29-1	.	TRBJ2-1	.	TGCGGCGTTGAATTGCTAGAGCAGTTCTTC	CGVELLEQFF
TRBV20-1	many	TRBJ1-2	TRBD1	TGCAGACTTGGGACAGGGGAGGCTTATTACTATGGCTACACCTTC	CRLGTGEAYYYGYTF
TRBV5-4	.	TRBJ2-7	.	TGTGCCAGCAGCTGGTGGGGGAAGAGCTACGAGCAGTACTTC	CASSWWGKSYEQYF
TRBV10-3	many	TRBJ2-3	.	TGTGCCACCAGTGGTGGCCGGTCTTCAGATACGCAGTATTTT	CATSGGRSSDTQYF
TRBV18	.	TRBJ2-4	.	TGTGCCAGCTCTCCCGAGGCGCTAGCCAAAAACATTCAGTACTTC	CASSPEALAKNIQYF
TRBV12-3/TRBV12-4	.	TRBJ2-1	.	TGTGCCAGCAGTAAAAAAGGGACATACTACAATGAGCAGTTCTTC	CASSKKGTYYNEQFF
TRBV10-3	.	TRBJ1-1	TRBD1	TGTGCCATCAGTGAGACAGGGGTGAGCACTGAAGCTTTCTTT	CAISETGVSTEAFF
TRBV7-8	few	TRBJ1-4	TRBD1	TGTGCCAGCAGCTTAGTTGAGGGGGCGCATGAAAAACTGTTTTTT	CASSLVEGAHEKLFF
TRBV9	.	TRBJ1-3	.	TGTGCCAGCAGCGTAGCAGACACCATATATTTT	CASSVADTIYF
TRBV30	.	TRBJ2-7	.	TGTGCCTGGAGACAGGGAGGGTCCTACAATGAGCAGTACTTC	CAWRQGGSYNEQYF
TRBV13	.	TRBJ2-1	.	TGTGCCAACAGCATGACACTTGAGCAGTTCTTC	CANSMTLEQFF
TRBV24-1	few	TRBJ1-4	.	TGTGCCACCAGTGCCACGGGGAGGATGTTTTTT	CATSATGRMFF
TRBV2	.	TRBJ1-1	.	TGTGCCAGCAGCTCGCTCAAAGACAGAACGAAAGCCACTGAAGCTTTCTTT	CASSSLKDRTKATEAFF
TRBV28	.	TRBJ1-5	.	TGTGCCAGCAGTTGGCAGAGCAATCAGCCCCAGCATTTT	CASSWQSNQPQHF